The clone carrying this T cell receptor beta chain was seen a few times. Its antigen is currently unknown. This record belongs to a study of post-analysis software for immune sequencing data. The study, taken as a whole, reports: Patients showed TRBV5-6, TRBV5-1 and TRBV20-1 among roughly 5 TRBV segments more frequent than in controls.

Per germline, CDR1 SGHRS and CDR2 YFSETQ. This CDR3 is 14 amino acids long. The V end was cut by 6 bases, the J end by 1 base, with 13 bases between. Unique-molecular-identifier-tagged TCR beta cDNA libraries were used. MiXCR, applied by TCRdb to the PCR reads, yields one record per CDR3 protein. The sample lists approximately 730,000 distinct CDR3 sequences; more than 45% were seen once. Sequencing input: blood. The V and J genes are TRBV5-1 and TRBJ1-2; D ambiguous. This receptor was identified in a girl under 18 with multiple sclerosis. CDR3: CASTRSALNYGYTF. In nucleotides, the CDR3 is TGCGCCAGCACGCGATCTGCGCTTAACTATGGCTACACCTTC.